This T cell receptor (beta chain) was sequenced during a study of radiotherapy plus CTLA-4 blockade in lung cancer. Sequencing used immunoSEQ multiplex PCR; TCRdb keeps in-frame clones, though not all of them. The sample records 71,000 or so clones, about 87% being singletons. Study findings and constraints: Reports state that early shifts in blood T cell clones, with interferon-beta, best predicted response. Blood TCR clones of tumor origin expanded after radiotherapy plus ipilimumab.

This CDR3 has 16 amino acids. V lost 2 bases to trimming and J lost 1 base, with 12 bases between them. CDR1 and CDR2 from the germline V gene are SGHRS and YFSETQ. Worth noting for this clone: Its antigen is still unknown.

The chain couples TRBV5-1 to TRBJ2-2; D is possibly TRBD1 or TRBD2 (6 bases each). The TCR sequence derives from a human donor with non-small cell lung cancer who had stable disease on radiotherapy plus ipilimumab. The material was peripheral blood, obtained from a patient treated with radiotherapy plus ipilimumab. The CDR3: CASSLKGEVNTGELFF. In nucleotides, the CDR3 is TGCGCCAGCAGCTTAAAGGGGGAGGTGAACACCGGGGAGCTGTTTTTT.